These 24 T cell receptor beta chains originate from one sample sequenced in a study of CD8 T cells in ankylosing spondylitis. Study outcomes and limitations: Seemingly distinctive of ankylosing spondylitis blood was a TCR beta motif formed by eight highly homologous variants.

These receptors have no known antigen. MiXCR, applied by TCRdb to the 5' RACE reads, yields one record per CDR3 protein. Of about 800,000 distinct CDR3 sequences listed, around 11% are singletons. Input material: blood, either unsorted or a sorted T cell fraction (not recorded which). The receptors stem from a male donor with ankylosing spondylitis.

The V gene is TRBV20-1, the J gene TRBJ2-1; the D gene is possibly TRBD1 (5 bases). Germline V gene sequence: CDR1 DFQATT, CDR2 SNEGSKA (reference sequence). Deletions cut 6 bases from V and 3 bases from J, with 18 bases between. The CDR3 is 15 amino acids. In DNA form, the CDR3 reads TGCAGTGCCAGGGTACGGGCCGTGGGCTACAATGAGCAGTTCTTC. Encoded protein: CSARVRAVGYNEQFF.

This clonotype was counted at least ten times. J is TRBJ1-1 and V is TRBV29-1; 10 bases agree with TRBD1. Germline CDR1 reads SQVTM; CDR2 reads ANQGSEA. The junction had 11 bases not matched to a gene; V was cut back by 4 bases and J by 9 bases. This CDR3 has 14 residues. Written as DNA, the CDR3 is TGCAGCGTTGCCCCGACAGGGGGCACGGGTAAAGCTTTCTTT. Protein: CSVAPTGGTGKAFF.

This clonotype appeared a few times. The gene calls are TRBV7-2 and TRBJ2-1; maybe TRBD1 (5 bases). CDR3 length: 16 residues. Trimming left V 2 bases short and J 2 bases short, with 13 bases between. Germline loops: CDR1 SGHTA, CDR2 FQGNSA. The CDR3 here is CASSLRTYSAYNEQFF. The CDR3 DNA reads TGTGCCAGCAGCTTAAGGACATACTCGGCCTACAATGAGCAGTTCTTC.

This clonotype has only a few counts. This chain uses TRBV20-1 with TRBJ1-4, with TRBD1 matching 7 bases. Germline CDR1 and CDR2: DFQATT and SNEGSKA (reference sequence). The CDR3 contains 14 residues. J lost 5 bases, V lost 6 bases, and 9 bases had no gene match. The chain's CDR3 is CSALRDSTNEKLFF. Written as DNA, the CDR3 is TGCAGTGCACTAAGGGACAGTACAAATGAAAAACTGTTTTTT.

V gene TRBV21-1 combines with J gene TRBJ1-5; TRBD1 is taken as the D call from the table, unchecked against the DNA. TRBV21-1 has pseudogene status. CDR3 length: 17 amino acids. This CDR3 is CASSPRPGDPSNQPQHF. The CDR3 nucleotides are TGTGCCAGCAGCCCTCGGCCGGGGGACCCTAGCAATCAGCCCCAGCATTTT.

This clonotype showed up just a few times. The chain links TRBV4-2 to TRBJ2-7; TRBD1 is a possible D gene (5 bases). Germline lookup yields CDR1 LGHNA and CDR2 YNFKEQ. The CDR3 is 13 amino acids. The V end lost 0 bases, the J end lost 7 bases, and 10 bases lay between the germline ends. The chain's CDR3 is CASSQDAGREQYF. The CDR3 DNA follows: TGTGCCAGCAGCCAAGATGCAGGGCGGGAGCAGTACTTC.

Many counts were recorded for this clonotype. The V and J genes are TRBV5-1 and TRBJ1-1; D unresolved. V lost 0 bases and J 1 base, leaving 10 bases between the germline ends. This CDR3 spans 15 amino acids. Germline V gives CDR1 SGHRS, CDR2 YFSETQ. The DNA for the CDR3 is TGCGCCAGCAGCTTGGAAGCGAGATGGAACACTGAAGCTTTCTTT. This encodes CASSLEARWNTEAFF.

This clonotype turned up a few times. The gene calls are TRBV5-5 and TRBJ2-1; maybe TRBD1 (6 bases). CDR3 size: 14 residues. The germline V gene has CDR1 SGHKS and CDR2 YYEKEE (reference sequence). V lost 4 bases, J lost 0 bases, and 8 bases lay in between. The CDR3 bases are TGTGCCAGCAGCAAGGGGGTCTCCTACAATGAGCAGTTCTTC. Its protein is CASSKGVSYNEQFF.

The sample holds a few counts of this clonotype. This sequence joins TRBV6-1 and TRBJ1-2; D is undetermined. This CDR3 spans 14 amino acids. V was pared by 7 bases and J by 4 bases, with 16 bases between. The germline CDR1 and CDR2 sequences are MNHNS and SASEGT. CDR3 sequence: CASTLLAGSYGYTF. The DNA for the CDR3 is TGTGCCAGCACCCTCCTCGCCGGATCCTATGGCTACACCTTC.

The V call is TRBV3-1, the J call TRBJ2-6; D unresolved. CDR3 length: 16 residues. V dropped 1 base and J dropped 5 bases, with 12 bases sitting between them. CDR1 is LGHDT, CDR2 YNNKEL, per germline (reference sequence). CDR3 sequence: CASSQGTHRRANVLTF. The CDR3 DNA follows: TGTGCCAGCAGCCAAGGTACACATAGGCGGGCCAACGTCCTGACTTTC.

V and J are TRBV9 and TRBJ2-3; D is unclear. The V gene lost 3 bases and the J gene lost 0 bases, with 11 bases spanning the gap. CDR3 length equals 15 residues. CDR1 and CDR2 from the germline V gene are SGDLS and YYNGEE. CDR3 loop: CASSAQPTSTDTQYF. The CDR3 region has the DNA TGTGCCAGCAGCGCGCAACCGACCAGCACAGATACGCAGTATTTT.

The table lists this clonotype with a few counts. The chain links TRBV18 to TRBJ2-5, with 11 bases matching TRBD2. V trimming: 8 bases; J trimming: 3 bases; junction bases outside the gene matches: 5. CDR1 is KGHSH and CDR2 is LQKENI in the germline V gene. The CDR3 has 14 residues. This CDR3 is CASALAGVEETQYF. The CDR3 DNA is TGTGCCAGCGCACTAGCGGGAGTCGAAGAGACCCAGTACTTC. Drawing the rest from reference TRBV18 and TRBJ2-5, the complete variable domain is NAGVMQNPRHLVRRRGQEARLRCSPMKGHSHVYWYRQLPEEGLKFMVYLQKENIIDESGMPKERFSAEFPKEGPSILRIQQVVRGDSAAYFCASALAGVEETQYFGPGTRLLVL.

CDR3 in DNA: TGTGCCAGCAGTTCCGGACAGCTCCTTAATTATGGCTACACCTTC. Protein sequence: CASSSGQLLNYGYTF. The chain is built from TRBV12-3 or TRBV12-4 and TRBJ1-2, with D perhaps TRBD1 (6 bases). This CDR3 comprises 15 residues. V was trimmed by 4 bases and J by 5 bases, leaving 17 bases between them.

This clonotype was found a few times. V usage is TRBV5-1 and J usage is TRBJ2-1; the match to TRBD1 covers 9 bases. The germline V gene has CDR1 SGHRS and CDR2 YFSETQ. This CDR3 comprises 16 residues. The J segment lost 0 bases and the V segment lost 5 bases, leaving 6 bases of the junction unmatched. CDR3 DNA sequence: TGCGCCAGCAGACGGACAGGGGACAGCTCCTACAATGAGCAGTTCTTC. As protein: CASRRTGDSSYNEQFF.

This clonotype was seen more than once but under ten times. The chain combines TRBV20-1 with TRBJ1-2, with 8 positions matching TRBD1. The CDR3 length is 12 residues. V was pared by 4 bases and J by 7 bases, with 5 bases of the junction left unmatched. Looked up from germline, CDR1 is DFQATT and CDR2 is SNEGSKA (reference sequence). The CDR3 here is CSAMQGARGYTF. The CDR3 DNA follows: TGCAGTGCTATGCAGGGGGCGCGTGGCTACACCTTC.

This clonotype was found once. CDR3 nucleotide sequence: TGTGCCAGCAGTTACTCCACCAATGGGCTTTCACCCCTCCACTTT. It codes for CASSYSTNGLSPLHF. The V gene is TRBV6-2 or TRBV6-3, the J gene TRBJ1-6; D uncertain. The germline V gene encodes CDR1 MNHEY and CDR2 SVGEGT. The CDR3 runs to 15 residues. The V and J ends lost 0 bases and 9 bases respectively, with 12 bases between them.

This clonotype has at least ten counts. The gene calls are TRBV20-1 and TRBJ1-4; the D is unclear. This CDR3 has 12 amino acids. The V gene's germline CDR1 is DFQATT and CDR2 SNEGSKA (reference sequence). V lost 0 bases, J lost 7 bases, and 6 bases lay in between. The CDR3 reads CSARDSVEKLFF. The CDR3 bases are TGCAGTGCTAGAGATTCGGTTGAAAAACTGTTTTTT.

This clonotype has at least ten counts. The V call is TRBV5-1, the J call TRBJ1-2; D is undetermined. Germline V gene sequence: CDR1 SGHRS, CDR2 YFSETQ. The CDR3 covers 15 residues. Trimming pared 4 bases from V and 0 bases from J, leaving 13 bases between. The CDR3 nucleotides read TGCGCCAGCAGCCCCCGGGCACTATCTAACTATGGCTACACCTTC. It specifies CASSPRALSNYGYTF.

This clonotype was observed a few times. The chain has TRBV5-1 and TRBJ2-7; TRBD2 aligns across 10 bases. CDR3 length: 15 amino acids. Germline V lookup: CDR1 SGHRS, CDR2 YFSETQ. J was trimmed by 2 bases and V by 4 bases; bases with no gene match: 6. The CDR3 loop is CASSRLAGTTYEQYF. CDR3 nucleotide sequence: TGCGCCAGCAGCCGACTAGCGGGCACCACCTACGAGCAGTACTTC.

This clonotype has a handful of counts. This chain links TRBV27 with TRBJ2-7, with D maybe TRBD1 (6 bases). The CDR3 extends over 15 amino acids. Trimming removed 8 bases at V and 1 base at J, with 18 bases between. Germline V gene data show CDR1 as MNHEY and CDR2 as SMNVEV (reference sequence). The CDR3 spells CASVARSTGSYEQYF. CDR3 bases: TGTGCCAGCGTCGCCCGGAGCACAGGGTCCTACGAGCAGTACTTC.

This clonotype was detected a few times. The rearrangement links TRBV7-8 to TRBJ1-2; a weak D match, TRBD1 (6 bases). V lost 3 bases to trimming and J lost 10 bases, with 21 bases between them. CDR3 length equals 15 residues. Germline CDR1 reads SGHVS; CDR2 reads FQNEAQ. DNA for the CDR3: TGTGCCAGCAGCTTTTACAGGGCCATCTCGATGGACTACACCTTC. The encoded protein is CASSFYRAISMDYTF.

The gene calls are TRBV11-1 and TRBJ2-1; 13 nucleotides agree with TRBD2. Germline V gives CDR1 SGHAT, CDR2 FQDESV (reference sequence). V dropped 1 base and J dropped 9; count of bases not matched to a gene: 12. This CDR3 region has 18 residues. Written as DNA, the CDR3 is TGTGCCAGCAGCTTAGGGGCCATCACTAGCGGGAGGGCCCCTGAGCAGTTCTTC. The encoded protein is CASSLGAITSGRAPEQFF. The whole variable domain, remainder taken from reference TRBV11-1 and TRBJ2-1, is EAEVAQSPRYKITEKSQAVAFWCDPISGHATLYWYRQILGQGPELLVQFQDESVVDDSQLPKDRFSAERLKGVDSTLKIQPAELGDSAMYLCASSLGAITSGRAPEQFFGPGTRLTVL.

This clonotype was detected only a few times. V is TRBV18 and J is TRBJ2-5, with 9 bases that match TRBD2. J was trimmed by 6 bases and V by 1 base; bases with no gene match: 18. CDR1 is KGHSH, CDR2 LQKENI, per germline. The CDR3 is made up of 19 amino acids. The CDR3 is CASSPLGGLAIQEAKTQYF. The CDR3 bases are TGTGCCAGCTCACCACTGGGAGGACTAGCGATCCAAGAAGCAAAGACCCAGTACTTC.

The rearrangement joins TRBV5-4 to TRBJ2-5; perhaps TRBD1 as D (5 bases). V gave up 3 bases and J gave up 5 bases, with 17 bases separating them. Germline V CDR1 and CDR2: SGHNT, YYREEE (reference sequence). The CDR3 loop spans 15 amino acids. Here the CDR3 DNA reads TGTGCCAGCAGCTCCGCTCTAGGGGTAGGGGAGACCCAGTACTTC. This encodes CASSSALGVGETQYF.